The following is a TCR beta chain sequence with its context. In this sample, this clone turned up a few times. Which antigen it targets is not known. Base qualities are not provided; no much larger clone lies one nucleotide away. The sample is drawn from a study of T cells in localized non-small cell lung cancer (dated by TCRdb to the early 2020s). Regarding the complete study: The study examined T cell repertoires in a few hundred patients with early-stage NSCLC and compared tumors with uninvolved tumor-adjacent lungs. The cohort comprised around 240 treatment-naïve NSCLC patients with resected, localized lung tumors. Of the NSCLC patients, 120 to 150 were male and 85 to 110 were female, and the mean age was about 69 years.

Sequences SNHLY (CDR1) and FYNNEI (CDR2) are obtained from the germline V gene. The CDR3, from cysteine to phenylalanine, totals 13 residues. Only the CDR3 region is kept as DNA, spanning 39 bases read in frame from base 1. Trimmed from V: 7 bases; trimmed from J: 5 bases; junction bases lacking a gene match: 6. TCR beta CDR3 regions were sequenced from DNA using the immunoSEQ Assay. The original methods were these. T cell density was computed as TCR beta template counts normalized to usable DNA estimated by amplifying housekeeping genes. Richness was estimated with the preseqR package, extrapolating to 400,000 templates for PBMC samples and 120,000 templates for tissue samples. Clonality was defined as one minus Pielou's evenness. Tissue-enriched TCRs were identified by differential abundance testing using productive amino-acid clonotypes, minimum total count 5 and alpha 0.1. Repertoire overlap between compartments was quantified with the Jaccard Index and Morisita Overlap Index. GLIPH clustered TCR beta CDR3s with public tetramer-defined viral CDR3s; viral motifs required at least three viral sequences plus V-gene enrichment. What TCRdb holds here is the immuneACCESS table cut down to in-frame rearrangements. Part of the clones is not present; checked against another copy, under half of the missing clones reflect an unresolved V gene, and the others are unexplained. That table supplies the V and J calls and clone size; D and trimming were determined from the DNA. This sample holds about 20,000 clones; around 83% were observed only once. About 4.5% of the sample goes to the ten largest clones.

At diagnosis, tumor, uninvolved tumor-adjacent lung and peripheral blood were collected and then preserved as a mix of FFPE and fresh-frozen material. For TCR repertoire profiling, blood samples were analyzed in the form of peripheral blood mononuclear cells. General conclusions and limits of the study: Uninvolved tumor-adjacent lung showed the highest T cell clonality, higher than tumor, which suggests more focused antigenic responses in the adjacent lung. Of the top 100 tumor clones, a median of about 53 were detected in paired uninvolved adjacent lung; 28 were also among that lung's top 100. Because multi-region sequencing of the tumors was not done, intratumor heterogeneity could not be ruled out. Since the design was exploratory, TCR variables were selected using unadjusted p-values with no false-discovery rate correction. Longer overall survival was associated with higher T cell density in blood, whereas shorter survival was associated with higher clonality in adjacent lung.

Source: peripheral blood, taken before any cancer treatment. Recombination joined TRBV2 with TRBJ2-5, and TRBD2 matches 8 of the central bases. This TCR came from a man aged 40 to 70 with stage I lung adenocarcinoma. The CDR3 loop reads CASTGLEGETQYF. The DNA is TGTGCCAGCACGGGACTAGAGGGGGAGACCCAGTACTTC.